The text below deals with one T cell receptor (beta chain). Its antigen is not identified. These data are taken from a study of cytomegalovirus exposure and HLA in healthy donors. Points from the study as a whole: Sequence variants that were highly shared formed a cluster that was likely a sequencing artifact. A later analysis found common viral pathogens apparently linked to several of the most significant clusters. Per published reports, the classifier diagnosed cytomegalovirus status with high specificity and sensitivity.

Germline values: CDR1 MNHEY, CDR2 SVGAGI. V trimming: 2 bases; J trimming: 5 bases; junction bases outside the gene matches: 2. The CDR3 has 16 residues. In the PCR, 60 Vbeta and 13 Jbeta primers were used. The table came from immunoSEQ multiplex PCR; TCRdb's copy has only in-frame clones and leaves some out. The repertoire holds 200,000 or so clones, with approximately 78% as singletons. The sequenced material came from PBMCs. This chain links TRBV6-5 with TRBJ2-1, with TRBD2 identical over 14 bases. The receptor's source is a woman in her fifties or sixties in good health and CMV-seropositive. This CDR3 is CASSYATSGRDNEQFF. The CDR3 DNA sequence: TGTGCCAGCAGTTACGCGACTAGCGGGAGGGACAATGAGCAGTTCTTC.